These 5 T cell receptor beta chains came from one sample sequenced in a study of T cell changes during pregnancy in multiple sclerosis. The repertoire was sequenced with immunoSEQ multiplex PCR; TCRdb's copy has only in-frame clones and lacks some. The data contain 90,000 to 95,000 clones, over 85% of them seen just once; the ten biggest clones take up approximately 4.5%. Sequencing used peripheral blood, obtained in the first trimester of pregnancy. The receptors derive from a female donor with multiple sclerosis, enrolled in a pregnancy study.

J is TRBJ2-2 and V is TRBV9; 9 nucleotides agree with TRBD1. The CDR3 length is 16 residues. V lost 4 bases to trimming and J lost 4 bases; unmatched junction nucleotides: 8. Germline V gives CDR1 SGDLS, CDR2 YYNGEE. The CDR3 sequence is CASSPPGQGVTGELFF. The CDR3 nucleotides read TGTGCCAGCAGCCCCCCGGGACAGGGAGTCACCGGGGAGCTGTTTTTT.

The chain recombines TRBV5-4 with TRBJ2-6, with unresolved D. This CDR3 is 15 amino acids long. CDR1 is SGHNT and CDR2 is YYREEE in the germline V gene (reference sequence). The V gene lost 0 bases and the J gene lost 0 bases, with 4 bases spanning the gap. In DNA, the CDR3 is TGTGCCAGCAGCTTGGGTAACTCTGGGGCCAACGTCCTGACTTTC. Translated: CASSLGNSGANVLTF.

V usage is TRBV5-1 and J usage is TRBJ1-2; D unclear. Trimming stripped 0 bases from V and 4 bases from J, with 7 bases between. Germline V lookup: CDR1 SGHRS, CDR2 YFSETQ. This CDR3 has 13 amino acids. CDR3 nucleotide sequence: TGCGCCAGCAGCTTGGGGACTATCTATGGCTACACCTTC. Translated, it gives CASSLGTIYGYTF.

The chain has TRBV7-8 and TRBJ2-7; possible D gene TRBD2, 6 bases. Germline V gives CDR1 SGHVS, CDR2 FQNEAQ. The CDR3 extends over 14 amino acids. Trimming left V 4 bases short and J 5 bases short, with 15 bases between. CDR3 bases: TGTGCCAGCAGCTCAGGAGGGGATTCGGACGAGCAGTACTTC. It encodes CASSSGGDSDEQYF.

The rearrangement uses TRBV10-2 and TRBJ2-2; 8 bases align to TRBD2. CDR1 is WSHSY, CDR2 SAAADI, per germline. This CDR3 contains 15 residues. Germline trimming cut 7 bases from V and 3 bases from J; bases unmatched to any gene: 7. The CDR3 loop reads CASTSGGLYTGELFF. The CDR3 region has the DNA TGCGCCAGCACCTCGGGGGGGCTTTACACCGGGGAGCTGTTTTTT.